The next 5 T cell receptor beta chains were all read from a single sample in a study of monozygotic twins with cystic fibrosis. The table came from immunoSEQ multiplex PCR; TCRdb's copy has only in-frame clones and leaves some out. The sample lists roughly 24,000 clones, 95% to 98% occurring once. Material for sequencing was blood. Receptors originate from a girl between 5 and 17 years old with cystic fibrosis.

The genes are TRBV14 and TRBJ1-2; D uncertain. V was shortened by 0 bases and J by 5 bases, with 7 bases between the two germline ends. CDR3 length equals 13 residues. CDR1 and CDR2 (germline): SGHDN, FVKESK. CDR3 bases: TGTGCCAGCAGCCAAGAAAATCTTTATGGCTACACCTTC. Residues: CASSQENLYGYTF.

This clone has only one observation. This chain uses TRBV5-1 with TRBJ1-2; 9 positions match TRBD1. The CDR3 runs to 16 residues. In germline, CDR1 is SGHRS, CDR2 YFSETQ. V shed 0 bases and J 5 bases; nucleotides not matched to a gene: 8. CDR3 in DNA: TGCGCCAGCAGCTTGGTGGACAGGGGTGAGATTTATGGCTACACCTTC. Translation: CASSLVDRGEIYGYTF. The variable domain in full, completed from reference TRBV5-1 and TRBJ1-2, reads KAGVTQTPRYLIKTRGQQVTLSCSPISGHRSVSWYQQTPGQGLQFLFEYFSETQRNKGNFPGRFSGRQFSNSRSEMNVSTLELGDSALYLCASSLVDRGEIYGYTFGSGTRLTVV.

The gene calls are TRBV5-1 and TRBJ1-1, with D hard to call. The CDR3 runs 14 residues. Per the germline V gene, CDR1 is SGHRS and CDR2 is YFSETQ. V shed 0 bases and J shed 1 base, with 7 bases lying between them. The CDR3: CASSLGRANTEAFF. CDR3 coding DNA: TGCGCCAGCAGCTTGGGGAGGGCGAACACTGAAGCTTTCTTT.

The genes are TRBV25-1 and TRBJ1-4, with D perhaps TRBD1 (5 bases). Germline CDR1 reads MGHDK; CDR2 reads SYGVNS. This CDR3 contains 14 residues. The V end lost 5 bases, the J end lost 8 bases, and 15 bases lay between the germline ends. In DNA form, the CDR3 reads TGTGCCAGCAGTTGGGGGGACCCGGACGAAAAACTGTTTTTT. Residues: CASSWGDPDEKLFF.

The chain joins TRBV4-3 to TRBJ1-2, with 9 bases aligning to TRBD1. Germline V gene lookup returns CDR1 LGHNA and CDR2 YSLEER. This CDR3 is built from 16 residues. Losses at the gene ends were 0 bases for V and 4 bases for J; bases not matched to a gene: 6. The CDR3 sequence: CASSQDNGQGFYGYTF. The CDR3 nucleotides read TGCGCCAGCAGCCAAGATAACGGACAGGGGTTCTATGGCTACACCTTC.